The 5 T cell receptor beta chains presented below share a single source sample, sequenced in a study of shared clonotypes between healthy human individuals. The protocol was immunoSEQ multiplex PCR, while the TCRdb copy is restricted to in-frame clones and leaves out a portion. This sample has about a million clones, with roughly 80% found just once. Specimen: memory CD4+ T cells sorted from blood. Subset noted: CD45RA-negative fraction. The origin of the receptors is a man aged 18 to 30 in good health.

A remark on this clone: Other nucleotide sequences in the sample specify the same CDR3. This chain joins TRBV5-4 and TRBJ2-3; D remains unclear. Trimming pared 2 bases from V and 0 bases from J, leaving 4 bases between. Germline V gene data show CDR1 as SGHNT and CDR2 as YYREEE (reference sequence). The length of the CDR3 is 13 residues. Here the CDR3 reads CASSLPSTDTQYF. The CDR3 region has the DNA TGTGCCAGCAGCTTACCGAGCACAGATACGCAGTATTTT. The whole variable domain, filled in from reference TRBV5-4 and TRBJ2-3, reads ETGVTQSPTHLIKTRGQQVTLRCSSQSGHNTVSWYQQALGQGPQFIFQYYREEENGRGNFPPRFSGLQFPNYSSELNVNALELDDSALYLCASSLPSTDTQYFGPGTRLTVL.

This chain connects TRBV6-5 to TRBJ2-7, with 8 bases that match TRBD1. Germline V gives CDR1 MNHEY, CDR2 SVGAGI. This CDR3 contains 15 residues. V dropped 0 bases and J dropped 0; count of bases not matched to a gene: 1. DNA for the CDR3: TGTGCCAGCAGTTACTCGGGACAGGACTCCTACGAGCAGTACTTC. Amino acids: CASSYSGQDSYEQYF.

The V call is TRBV9, the J call TRBJ2-7; unclear D gene. V lost 0 bases, J lost 2 bases, and 12 bases lay in between. Germline assignment: CDR1 SGDLS and CDR2 YYNGEE. CDR3 length: 15 amino acids. The CDR3 bases are TGTGCCAGCAGCGTAGAATGGGCCACGACCTACGAGCAGTACTTC. Protein: CASSVEWATTYEQYF.

Many counts were recorded for this clone. The rearrangement joins TRBV29-1 to TRBJ2-2; no clear D. V lost 5 bases and J 3 bases, leaving 13 bases between the germline ends. This CDR3 is built from 14 residues. Germline CDR1 reads SQVTM; CDR2 reads ANQGSEA. In nucleotides, the CDR3 is TGCAGCGTTCGGTACGGCTCCTACACCGGGGAGCTGTTTTTT. This codes for CSVRYGSYTGELFF.

This chain connects TRBV28 to TRBJ1-2; D may be TRBD1 (6 bases). Trimming shortened V by 5 bases and J by 2 bases, and 12 bases separated the two germline ends. Germline V gene data show CDR1 as MDHEN and CDR2 as SYDVKM. The CDR3 is 14 amino acids. CDR3 protein: CASSTLRGNYGYTF. CDR3 nucleotide sequence: TGTGCCAGCAGTACTCTCAGGGGAAACTATGGCTACACCTTC.